This T cell receptor beta chain stems from a study of neurological immune-mediated disorders. Each CDR3 protein gets one entry after TCRdb re-called the 5' RACE reads with MiXCR. The data contain tens of thousands of distinct CDR3 sequences, around a tenth of them singletons. Unmatched junction bases numbered 4, after V lost 4 bases and J lost 8 bases. The CDR3 covers 13 residues. CDR1 and CDR2 from the germline V gene are ENHRY and SYGVKD. In this sample, this clonotype turned up many times. The TCR sequence derives from a woman aged 25-40 years with HTLV-1-associated myelopathy (HAM/TSP). Sequenced sample: CD4+ T cells from blood. V and J are TRBV10-3 and TRBJ2-4; 8 bases align to TRBD1. The CDR3 reads CAISGQGRDIQYF. CDR3 DNA sequence: TGTGCCATCAGTGGACAGGGGCGGGACATTCAGTACTTC.